The rows below give T cell receptor beta chains drawn from one sample of a study of blood T cell repertoires in COVID-19. Profiled with immunoSEQ multiplex PCR; TCRdb holds only in-frame clones, not every one. The sample holds nearly 350,000 clones; 80% to 90% are singletons and the top ten take under 6.5%. Sequences were obtained from peripheral blood. The source is a woman between 45 and 60 years old with COVID-19, enrolled during active disease. CDR3s include the opening cysteine and the closing phenylalanine or tryptophan. The D gene is left open where the match is weak. Clone size, where shown, is once, few, many, or a class for clones that have expanded.

TRBD1,TRBV18,NA,TRBJ2-7,CASSPQGQSYEQYF,TGTGCCAGCTCTCCACAGGGACAGTCCTACGAGCAGTACTTC
NA,TRBV7-2,NA,TRBJ1-5,CASSLVGQPQHF,TGTGCCAGCAGCTTAGTCGGTCAGCCCCAGCATTTT
TRBD1,TRBV11-2,NA,TRBJ1-2,CASSRTGGYGYTF,TGTGCCAGCAGTAGGACAGGGGGTTATGGCTACACCTTC
NA,TRBV7-8,NA,TRBJ2-1,CASSLDGRAANEQFF,TGTGCCAGCAGCTTAGATGGCAGGGCCGCGAATGAGCAGTTCTTC
NA,TRBV9,NA,TRBJ1-1,CASSVVNKNTEAFF,TGTGCCAGCAGCGTAGTTAACAAGAACACTGAAGCTTTCTTT
NA,TRBV27,NA,TRBJ2-1,CASSLNRASGQQFF,TGTGCCAGCAGTTTAAATCGTGCGTCGGGACAACAGTTCTTC
NA,TRBV12-3/TRBV12-4,NA,TRBJ2-3,CASSGGQADTQYF,TGTGCCAGCAGTGGGGGCCAAGCCGATACGCAGTATTTT
NA,TRBV5-4,NA,TRBJ2-1,CASSSSPTAYNEQFF,TGTGCCAGCAGCTCTTCTCCGACAGCGTACAATGAGCAGTTCTTC
TRBD2,TRBV10-3,NA,TRBJ2-2,CAIRGLAYGELFF,TGTGCCATCAGGGGACTAGCATACGGGGAGCTGTTTTTT
TRBD2,TRBV6-2/TRBV6-3,NA,TRBJ2-1,CASSPGLAGKNEQFF,TGTGCCAGCAGCCCGGGACTAGCAGGGAAAAATGAGCAGTTCTTC
NA,TRBV24-1,NA,TRBJ1-5,CATSDYLLRRDQPQHF,TGTGCCACCAGTGACTACCTATTGAGGAGAGATCAGCCCCAGCATTTT
NA,TRBV7-9,NA,TRBJ1-2,CASSLANSGGYTF,TGTGCCAGCAGCTTAGCGAACAGCGGGGGCTACACCTTC
NA,TRBV27,NA,TRBJ1-2,CASSFSDSFYGYTF,TGTGCCAGCAGTTTTTCCGACAGCTTCTATGGCTACACCTTC
TRBD2,TRBV5-1,once,TRBJ2-1,CASSLAASGRYEQFF,TGCGCCAGCAGCTTGGCGGCTAGCGGGAGGTATGAGCAGTTCTTC
NA,TRBV18,once,TRBJ2-3,CASSLEPTDTQYF,TGTGCCAGCTCACTAGAGCCCACAGATACGCAGTATTTT
TRBD1,TRBV7-9,few,TRBJ2-7,CASSSAGTGSYEQYF,TGTGCCAGCAGCTCCGCCGGGACAGGGAGTTACGAGCAGTACTTC
NA,TRBV27,NA,TRBJ2-1,CASSSTPLLASPKYNEQFF,TGTGCCAGCAGTTCTACTCCCCTCTTAGCGAGCCCGAAGTACAATGAGCAGTTCTTC
NA,TRBV29-1,NA,TRBJ2-1,CSVYNRNNEQFF,TGCAGCGTTTATAACAGAAACAATGAGCAGTTCTTC
NA,TRBV6-5,NA,TRBJ2-2,CASSYSKIANTGELFF,TGTGCCAGCAGTTACTCGAAGATAGCGAACACCGGGGAGCTGTTTTTT
NA,TRBV9,NA,TRBJ1-3,CASRGAVGGNTIYF,TGTGCCAGCAGGGGAGCAGTGGGTGGAAACACCATATATTTT
TRBD1,TRBV12-5,NA,TRBJ2-5,CASGSGTGEETQYF,TGTGCTAGTGGTTCCGGGACAGGGGAAGAGACCCAGTACTTC
TRBD1,TRBV24-1,NA,TRBJ2-1,CATSDPGQGPSGEQFF,TGTGCCACCAGTGACCCGGGACAGGGACCTTCGGGTGAGCAGTTCTTC
TRBD2,TRBV29-1,few,TRBJ2-1,CSTSSGSNEQFF,TGCAGCACATCTAGCGGTTCCAATGAGCAGTTCTTC